A single sample is the source of the 24 T cell receptor beta chains below, sequenced in a study of CXCR3-negative and CXCR3-positive naive CD8 T cells. General study results and limits: More hydrophobic TRB CDR3s were found in CXCR3-positive naive cells than in CXCR3-negative naive cells.

UMI-tagged TRB cDNA libraries were built via 5' RACE. TCRdb reprocessed the 5' RACE reads and reports one entry per CDR3 protein, with no DNA. Its listing shows 150,000 to 180,000 distinct CDR3 sequences. The antigens these receptors bind are not known. Sample: naive CXCR3+ CD8+ T cells from blood. Subset given: CD45RO-CCR7+CD27+CD95- naive CD8+ T cells expressing CXCR3 (TNR3+). The source of these receptors is a human donor in good health. Some clones in this sample may be carry-over from other donors' samples.

The CDR3: CASSYSIATLAKNIQYF. The gene calls are TRBV6-2 or TRBV6-3 and TRBJ2-4. Germline CDR1 MNHEY, CDR2 SVGEGT. This CDR3 has 17 amino acids.

This chain links TRBV7-2 with TRBJ2-7; the D call of TRBD2 rests on TCRdb alone, since no DNA is present to check it. CDR3 size: 15 residues. CDR1 SGHTA and CDR2 FQGNSA come from the germline V gene. The CDR3 sequence is CASSSDPSGAYEQYF. The full variable domain, with the rest looked up from reference TRBV7-2 and TRBJ2-7, is GAGVSQSPSNKVTEKGKDVELRCDPISGHTALYWYRQSLGQGLEFLIYFQGNSAPDKSGLPSDRFSAERTGGSVSTLTIQRTQQEDSAVYLCASSSDPSGAYEQYFGPGTRLTVT.

The gene calls are TRBV12-3 or TRBV12-4 and TRBJ2-7; TCRdb's D call, TRBD2, is unchecked because there is no DNA. The CDR3 totals 15 residues. CDR3 residues: CASSFYAEGLYEQYF.

This chain connects TRBV9 to TRBJ2-5; with no DNA, the TCRdb D assignment of TRBD2 cannot be verified. CDR1 and CDR2 from the germline V gene are SGDLS and YYNGEE. This CDR3 comprises 15 residues. CDR3 amino acids: CASSVATGLQETQYF. The whole variable domain, remainder taken from reference TRBV9 and TRBJ2-5, is DSGVTQTPKHLITATGQRVTLRCSPRSGDLSVYWYQQSLDQGLQFLIQYYNGEERAKGNILERFSAQQFPDLHSELNLSSLELGDSALYFCASSVATGLQETQYFGPGTRLLVL.

The rearrangement uses TRBV10-2 and TRBJ2-7; TCRdb indicates TRBD2, and absent DNA this call remains unverified. The CDR3 has 14 residues. The germline gives CDR1 WSHSY, CDR2 SAAADI. CDR3 loop: CASSDLLAPYEQYF.

V gene TRBV4-2 combines with J gene TRBJ2-1; absent DNA, TCRdb's TRBD2 call cannot be checked. The length of the CDR3 is 20 residues. In germline, CDR1 is LGHNA, CDR2 YNFKEQ. The CDR3 loop reads CASSQDLSGLAGATFDEQFF.

The chain has TRBV12-3 or TRBV12-4 and TRBJ2-7; TCRdb's D gene call, TRBD1, goes unchecked for lack of DNA. This CDR3 has 16 amino acids. This CDR3 is CASSYPYRDGSYEQYF.

V usage is TRBV6-4 and J usage is TRBJ2-3; TCRdb indicates TRBD2, and absent DNA this call remains unverified. This CDR3 has 15 amino acids. Germline assignment: CDR1 MRHNA and CDR2 SNTAGT. The CDR3 region is CARQLAGAPQDTQYF.

The chain joins TRBV12-5 to TRBJ2-3; the D call from TCRdb, TRBD2, cannot be confirmed without DNA. Germline V gene sequence: CDR1 LGHNT, CDR2 FRNRAP. The CDR3 contains 17 residues. CDR3 in amino acids: CASGLVPTSGSFGTQYF.

The rearrangement joins TRBV29-1 to TRBJ1-4. This CDR3 is 13 amino acids long. The germline gives CDR1 SQVTM, CDR2 ANQGSEA. The CDR3 is CSAGLQLNEKLFF. Looking up the rest from reference TRBV29-1 and TRBJ1-4 gives the full variable domain: SAVISQKPSRDICQRGTSLTIQCQVDSQVTMMFWYRQQPGQSLTLIATANQGSEATYESGFVIDKFPISRPNLTFSTLTVSNMSPEDSSIYLCSAGLQLNEKLFFGSGTQLSVL.

V and J are TRBV25-1 and TRBJ1-2. This CDR3 contains 15 residues. Germline V CDR1 and CDR2: MGHDK, SYGVNS. CDR3 region: CASSEYIPNADGYTF.

This chain connects TRBV28 to TRBJ1-6. The germline V gene encodes CDR1 MDHEN and CDR2 SYDVKM. The CDR3 extends over 15 amino acids. CDR3 region: CASSLVGSHNSPLHF.

The chain uses TRBV7-9 and TRBJ2-3; absent DNA, TCRdb's TRBD2 call cannot be checked. Germline CDR1 reads SEHNR; CDR2 reads FQNEAQ (reference sequence). The CDR3 covers 16 residues. The CDR3 sequence is CASSLVAGEGADTQYF.

The chain joins TRBV28 to TRBJ2-7. Germline-derived CDR1 and CDR2 are MDHEN and SYDVKM. The CDR3 sequence is 14 residues long. CDR3: CASSFGQASYEQYF.

This chain joins TRBV4-1 and TRBJ1-1; TCRdb outputs TRBD1, but without DNA this stays unchecked. The germline V gene has CDR1 MGHRA and CDR2 YSYEKL. The CDR3 consists of 15 residues. This chain's CDR3 is CASSQVTGLGTEAFF.

V and J are TRBV7-9 and TRBJ2-2; TCRdb calls TRBD1, which cannot be checked without DNA. The CDR3 has 15 residues. Germline CDR1 and CDR2: SEHNR and FQNEAQ (reference sequence). This CDR3 reads CASSSPDIFGGELFF.

The chain's CDR3 is CASSEGVGRNEQFF. The chain carries TRBV2 and TRBJ2-1; TCRdb picks TRBD2, but there is no DNA to check that call. The CDR3 loop spans 14 amino acids. Germline assignment: CDR1 SNHLY and CDR2 FYNNEI.

The CDR3 sequence is CASSSIDRDTGELFF. The rearrangement uses TRBV7-2 and TRBJ2-2; TCRdb picks TRBD1, but there is no DNA to check that call. The germline gives CDR1 SGHTA, CDR2 FQGNSA. The CDR3 runs to 15 residues.

This chain connects TRBV7-9 to TRBJ1-1; no DNA is available, so the TRBD1 call from TCRdb remains unchecked. This CDR3 spans 18 amino acids. Germline V CDR1 and CDR2: SEHNR, FQNEAQ (reference sequence). The CDR3 is CASSSRRADRAADTEAFF.

This chain joins TRBV7-9 and TRBJ2-7; lacking DNA, the TRBD1 call made by TCRdb goes unchecked. The germline CDR1 and CDR2 sequences are SEHNR and FQNEAQ (reference sequence). The CDR3 has 13 amino acids. The CDR3 region is CASSSPGSYEQYF.

This chain joins TRBV29-1 and TRBJ2-7. This CDR3 is built from 11 residues. Germline CDR1 SQVTM, CDR2 ANQGSEA. The CDR3 sequence is CSVLRLYEQYF.

CDR3: CASSLVGGATDTQYF. The chain uses TRBV7-2 and TRBJ2-3; the D call of TRBD1 rests on TCRdb alone, since no DNA is present to check it. Germline V gene sequence: CDR1 SGHTA, CDR2 FQGNSA. The CDR3 has 15 residues.

This chain connects TRBV7-8 to TRBJ2-7. CDR1 is SGHVS and CDR2 is FQNEAQ in the germline V gene. The CDR3 is made up of 13 amino acids. CDR3 sequence: CASSLELAYEQYF.

The chain has TRBV27 and TRBJ2-7. CDR3 length equals 14 residues. Germline lookup yields CDR1 MNHEY and CDR2 SMNVEV (reference sequence). The chain's CDR3 is CASEPLGEAGEQYF.